This T cell receptor (beta chain) stems from a study of a mutant IDH1 vaccine in newly diagnosed glioma. Study-level background: The therapy given earlier, which was standard therapy, consisted of radiotherapy, temozolomide, or both, and most of the patients received both.

Remarks on this clone: What it recognizes is unknown. The germline gene is not matched at one end of the junction; a read error may be the cause.

Data came from immunoSEQ multiplex PCR; TCRdb stores just in-frame clones and leaves some out. The sample contains tens of thousands of clones, approximately 82% of which appear only once. The time point denotes: week 47, end of study. Vaccination used 300 ug of mutant IDH1 20-mer peptide per dose, with topical imiquimod. Overall study results and limits: Researchers report vaccine-induced immune responses in less than 95% of patients.

This CDR3 region has 13 residues. The germline V gene encodes CDR1 KGHSY and CDR2 FQNENV. The clonotype comes from a man aged 18-30 years with glioma. Some clones in this sample may be carry-over from other donors' samples. Material: PBMCs, obtained from a glioma patient whose treatment included an IDH1 peptide vaccine. The chain has TRBV16 and TRBJ1-1, with D maybe TRBD1 (5 bases). The CDR3 DNA is TGTGCCAGCAGCCAATCAGGGGAGGGGAGGCTTTCGTTT. Encoded protein: CASSQSGEGRLSF.